A selection of T cell receptor beta chains follows, all from one sample in a study of blood T cell repertoires in COVID-19. Measured with immunoSEQ multiplex PCR; TCRdb has only the in-frame clones, and not every one. The sample includes fewer than 400,000 clones, about 86% of them seen just once. Sequencing input: peripheral blood. All receptors derive from a man aged 25-40 years with active or convalescent COVID-19. CDR3s include the opening cysteine and the closing phenylalanine or tryptophan. Each record gives: V gene, J gene, CDR3 protein.

TRBV4-1,TRBJ2-2,CASRIRQRTNTGELFF
TRBV10-3,TRBJ1-1,CAISDRDGRNTEAFF
TRBV7-9,TRBJ2-1,CASSQQGGLRNEQFF
TRBV30,TRBJ1-1,CAWRSLSGGGNTEAFF
TRBV7-6,TRBJ2-2,CASSQGLAGANTGELFF
TRBV15,TRBJ2-3,CATSRSRDILTDTQYF
TRBV18,TRBJ1-1,CASSLEVDTEAFF
TRBV30,TRBJ1-5,CAWRGRSNQPQHF
TRBV7-9,TRBJ2-1,CASSRDSRYNEQFF
TRBV9,TRBJ2-3,CASSVGPAGGTDTQYF
TRBV14,TRBJ1-1,CASSLAGPLNTEAFF
TRBV30,TRBJ1-1,CAWRASRGNTEAFF
TRBV21-1,TRBJ1-5,CASTTPGESNQPQHF
TRBV10-3,TRBJ2-7,CAISTDRERAEQYF
TRBV7-3,TRBJ2-7,CASSPSGLPSYEQYF
TRBV29-1,TRBJ1-3,CSARDTDSGNTIYF
TRBV6-2/TRBV6-3,TRBJ1-1,CASSYTGARLTEAFF
TRBV7-9,TRBJ2-1,CASSLVGEQFF
TRBV4-3,TRBJ1-1,CASSRNPAGEGTEAFF
TRBV5-1,TRBJ1-5,CASSLEGGRTDPQHF